What follows is one TCR beta chain and its context. What it recognizes is unknown. Blood CD4+ CD25-low CD127-high conventional T cells supplied the genomic DNA template. The record originates from a study of regulatory and conventional T cells in RAG deficiency. CDR1 and CDR2 from the germline V gene are MNHNS and SASEGT. The CDR3 is 16 amino acids. V was cut by 1 base and J by 5 bases, with 17 bases left in between. Clones were read by immunoSEQ multiplex PCR, and TCRdb kept only the in-frame ones, dropping some. The sample lists 24,000 or so clones; 93% were seen once. Study-level findings and limits: In Omenn syndrome, Treg and Tconv repertoires overlapped >75%. Compared with controls, unique Treg TCR beta sequences dropped about 97-fold in Omenn syndrome and CID/AS.

These data also featured in a second study, about regulatory T cells. Per that study: Primers: 52 TRBV forward and 13 TRBJ reverse. Skewed V and J usage and few unique V-J pairs marked patient repertoires, most in Tregs.

Sequenced input: CD4+ T cells sorted from blood. This chain uses TRBV6-1 with TRBJ1-2; D is perhaps TRBD1 (5 bases). The sequence came from a human donor in good health. The CDR3 loop is CASSEVSGTSHYGYTF. Written as DNA, the CDR3 is TGTGCCAGCAGTGAAGTTTCGGGGACTTCCCATTATGGCTACACCTTC.